This T cell receptor (beta chain) was documented in a study of blood T cell repertoires in COVID-19. About the study: From the United States, Italy and Spain came samples of acute and convalescent COVID-19.

This CDR3 is 19 amino acids long. Germline V gives CDR1 SGDLS, CDR2 YYNGEE. V was clipped by 2 bases and J by 6 bases; unmatched bases: 20. Sequencing was performed with immunoSEQ multiplex PCR; in TCRdb, only in-frame clones are kept and a portion is missing. The sample includes about 180,000 clones, less than 90% of them seen just once. The TCR sequence derives from a woman aged 70-85 years with COVID-19, enrolled during active disease. This chain joins TRBV9 and TRBJ1-2; 9 bases line up with TRBD1. The sequenced material came from peripheral blood. CDR3 coding DNA: TGTGCCAGCAGCGTCCCGACCGGGACAGGGAATCCTATGTGGGATGGCTACACCTTC. Translating gives CASSVPTGTGNPMWDGYTF.